The 11 T cell receptor beta chains below all came from one sample that was sequenced in a study of T cells in localized non-small cell lung cancer. Some clones are missing from TCRdb's copy, which holds only in-frame ones; the method was immunoSEQ multiplex PCR. The sample gives roughly 48,000 clones, roughly 80% of which show up once; roughly 4.5% is in the top ten. Material: PBMCs, obtained before any cancer treatment. The receptors shown here come from a woman aged 35-70 years with stage II lung adenocarcinoma.

The genes are TRBV6-5 and TRBJ2-7; D call uncertain. Trimming took off 0 bases at V and 3 bases at J, with 6 bases between the two ends. The CDR3 totals 13 residues. Per germline, CDR1 MNHEY and CDR2 SVGAGI. Written as DNA, the CDR3 is TGTGCCAGCAGTTACTCGTGGAACTACGAGCAGTACTTC. Encoded protein: CASSYSWNYEQYF.

CDR3 residues: CASSSQQRMNTEAFF. The CDR3 DNA reads TGTGCCAGCAGCTCGCAACAGAGGATGAACACTGAAGCTTTCTTT. This chain connects TRBV5-8 to TRBJ1-1, with unresolved D. V was shortened by 3 bases and J by 0 bases, with 12 bases between the two germline ends. The germline V gene encodes CDR1 SGHTS and CDR2 YDEGEE. This CDR3 spans 15 amino acids.

The chain joins TRBV15 to TRBJ2-1, with no clear D. The CDR3 has 13 residues. V was shortened by 0 bases and J by 10 bases, with 10 bases between the two germline ends. The germline gives CDR1 LNHNV, CDR2 YYDKDF (reference sequence). The CDR3 DNA reads as TGTGCCACCAGCAGAGATAAGGCATTGGAGCAGTTCTTC. This codes for CATSRDKALEQFF. The variable domain in full, completed from reference TRBV15 and TRBJ2-1, reads DAMVIQNPRYQVTQFGKPVTLSCSQTLNHNVMYWYQQKSSQAPKLLFHYYDKDFNNEADTPDNFQSRRPNTSFCFLDIRSPGLGDTAMYLCATSRDKALEQFFGPGTRLTVL.

The table lists this clone with a count of one. The chain combines TRBV27 with TRBJ2-4; D not resolved. Germline V lookup: CDR1 MNHEY, CDR2 SMNVEV (reference sequence). V was trimmed by 0 bases and J by 0 bases, leaving 0 bases between them. There are 13 residues in the CDR3. DNA of the CDR3: TGTGCCAGCAGTTTATCAGCCAAAAACATTCAGTACTTC. It specifies CASSLSAKNIQYF.

The chain joins TRBV10-2 to TRBJ2-7, with D possibly TRBD2 on 5 matching bases. The CDR3 has 16 amino acids. Germline-derived CDR1 and CDR2 are WSHSY and SAAADI. The V gene lost 3 bases and the J gene lost 5 bases, with 20 bases spanning the gap. CDR3 protein: CASSEWWAPDSDEQYF. CDR3 nucleotides: TGCGCCAGCAGTGAATGGTGGGCACCGGATAGCGACGAGCAGTACTTC.

This clone was seen more than once but under ten times. The rearrangement uses TRBV2 and TRBJ2-7; D unclear. V was trimmed by 6 bases and J by 3 bases, leaving 9 bases between them. The germline CDR1 and CDR2 sequences are SNHLY and FYNNEI. The CDR3 has 12 residues. The CDR3 DNA reads as TGTGCCAGCAGGGGGAACTTCTACGAGCAGTACTTC. This encodes CASRGNFYEQYF.

The chain links TRBV5-5 to TRBJ2-7; the D gene could be TRBD1 or TRBD2 (5 bases each). With 4 bases removed from V and 2 bases from J, the gap between germline ends came to 19 bases. The CDR3 extends over 16 amino acids. Germline CDR1 is SGHKS and CDR2 is YYEKEE (reference sequence). DNA for the CDR3: TGTGCCAGCAGCCGACACCGGGACCAAAGGACCTACGAGCAGTACTTC. This translates into CASSRHRDQRTYEQYF. Combining the CDR3 with reference TRBV5-5 and TRBJ2-7 gives the whole variable domain DAGVTQSPTHLIKTRGQQVTLRCSPISGHKSVSWYQQVLGQGPQFIFQYYEKEERGRGNFPDRFSARQFPNYSSELNVNALLLGDSALYLCASSRHRDQRTYEQYFGPGTRLTVT.

The count of this clone is one. The chain joins TRBV27 to TRBJ1-5; 8 bases are a match to TRBD1. The V segment lost 8 bases and the J segment 6 bases; nucleotides outside the gene matches: 6. Germline lookup yields CDR1 MNHEY and CDR2 SMNVEV (reference sequence). The CDR3 totals 13 residues. CDR3 sequence: CASGGTGIQPQHF. DNA for the CDR3: TGTGCCAGCGGCGGGACAGGTATTCAGCCCCAGCATTTT.

The table lists this clone with a few counts. The chain employs TRBV27 and TRBJ1-1; D remains unclear. The CDR3 is made up of 14 amino acids. The V gene's germline CDR1 is MNHEY and CDR2 SMNVEV (reference sequence). The V and J ends lost 4 bases and 1 base respectively, with 10 bases between them. This chain's CDR3 is CASSSSGGNTEAFF. The CDR3, as DNA: TGTGCCAGCAGTTCCTCGGGCGGGAACACTGAAGCTTTCTTT.

In this sample, this clone is medium-sized. The rearrangement joins TRBV5-1 to TRBJ2-3; the match to TRBD2 covers 7 bases. The germline CDR1 and CDR2 sequences are SGHRS and YFSETQ. The CDR3 runs 14 residues. The J segment lost 2 bases and the V segment lost 4 bases, leaving 4 bases of the junction unmatched. Written as DNA, the CDR3 is TGCGCCAGCAGCGGGGACTATAACACAGATACGCAGTATTTT. It yields the protein CASSGDYNTDTQYF.

The gene calls are TRBV6-6 and TRBJ1-6; 7 bases match TRBD1. Germline assignment: CDR1 MNHNY and CDR2 SVGAGI (reference sequence). J was trimmed by 5 bases and V by 7 bases; bases with no gene match: 8. This CDR3 is built from 15 residues. The DNA of the CDR3 is TGTGCCAGCAACCCCCCAGGGGGAGATAATTCACCCCTCCACTTT. As protein: CASNPPGGDNSPLHF.